The source of this T cell receptor beta chain is a study of cytomegalovirus exposure and HLA in healthy donors. Study-wide findings and caveats: Later analysis reportedly placed an Asian-associated ancestry cluster below the roughly 680-donor mean in N-insertions.

The PCR contained 60 Vbeta and 13 Jbeta primers. Using immunoSEQ multiplex PCR, the repertoire was profiled, and TCRdb retains in-frame clones only, with some absent. In the table there are tens of thousands of clones, 77% of which are singletons. The CDR3 consists of 14 residues. Germline assignment: CDR1 SEHNR and CDR2 FQNEAQ (reference sequence). This clone was counted between two and nine times. Its antigen is as yet unknown. One end of the junction does not line up with germline, which may come from a read error. The sequenced sample was PBMCs. The sequence was collected from a man in his forties or fifties in good health and CMV-seropositive. The V call is TRBV7-9, the J call TRBJ2-7; D is ambiguous. In DNA, the CDR3 is TGTTCCAGCAGCCTTCCTTCTGGGCCGAACGAGCAGTACTTC. Its protein is CSSSLPSGPNEQYF.